This is a list of T cell receptor beta chains from one sample in a study of blood T cells in healthy people across ages. TCRdb ran MiXCR on the 5' RACE reads and lists one entry per CDR3 protein. The data hold about 1,500,000 distinct CDR3 sequences, with around two fifths observed a single time. The sample was blood. These receptors were obtained from a woman between 18 and 29 years old in good health. The CDR3 runs from the conserved cysteine through the conserved F or W. D genes are given only for firm matches. Clone size is not always given. Where it is, it says once, few, many or a class for expanded clones.

d_gene: TRBD2; v_gene: TRBV28; j_gene: TRBJ2-5; abundance: -; CDR3nt: TGTGCCAGCAGCCATGGACTAGCGGGACCCCGAACTCAAGAGACCCAGTACTTC; CDR3aa: CASSHGLAGPRTQETQYF
d_gene: TRBD1; v_gene: TRBV15; j_gene: TRBJ1-2; abundance: -; CDR3nt: TGTGCCACCAGCTCCCAGGGGGCGCTTCGCTACACCTTC; CDR3aa: CATSSQGALRYTF
d_gene: TRBD2; v_gene: TRBV10-3; j_gene: TRBJ2-7; abundance: -; CDR3nt: TGTGTCATCAGTCCAGCGGGATCCTCCTACAATGAGCAGTACTTC; CDR3aa: CVISPAGSSYNEQYF
d_gene: TRBD2; v_gene: TRBV20-1; j_gene: TRBJ2-7; abundance: -; CDR3nt: TGCAGTGCTACACCCAGCGGGGGGGTCCCCTACGAGCAGTACTTC; CDR3aa: CSATPSGGVPYEQYF
d_gene: TRBD1; v_gene: TRBV5-6; j_gene: TRBJ2-7; abundance: -; CDR3nt: TGTGCCAGCAGCTTTACGGACAGGGGCCCCTACGAGCAGTACTTC; CDR3aa: CASSFTDRGPYEQYF
d_gene: -; v_gene: TRBV20-1; j_gene: TRBJ2-1; abundance: -; CDR3nt: TGCAGTGCTAGAGAGGGCCATGCCCCGTTCTTC; CDR3aa: CSAREGHAPFF
d_gene: TRBD2; v_gene: TRBV11-2; j_gene: TRBJ2-5; abundance: few; CDR3nt: TGTGCCAGCAGCTTAGATCCTAGCGGGGGCGGGGAGACCCAGTACTTC; CDR3aa: CASSLDPSGGGETQYF
d_gene: -; v_gene: TRBV28; j_gene: TRBJ2-3; abundance: -; CDR3nt: TGTGCCAGCAGTTTTGCAGGGCGTCAAGATACGCAGTATTTT; CDR3aa: CASSFAGRQDTQYF
d_gene: -; v_gene: TRBV5-1; j_gene: TRBJ2-5; abundance: few; CDR3nt: TGCGCCAGCAGCTTGGCCGGCGCGTACCAAGGGACCCAGTACTTC; CDR3aa: CASSLAGAYQGTQYF
d_gene: -; v_gene: TRBV14; j_gene: TRBJ1-1; abundance: few; CDR3nt: TGTGCCAGCAGCCAGATTCCAACCGGGTCTGCGGGTAGGCCTGAAGCTTTCTTT; CDR3aa: CASSQIPTGSAGRPEAFF
d_gene: TRBD1; v_gene: TRBV11-2; j_gene: TRBJ2-3; abundance: -; CDR3nt: TGTGCCAGCAGCTTATTTGGACAGGGGTTAGATACGCAGTATTTT; CDR3aa: CASSLFGQGLDTQYF
d_gene: -; v_gene: TRBV6-1; j_gene: TRBJ1-2; abundance: many; CDR3nt: TGTGCCAGCAGTCGGGGGGGCTACACCTTC; CDR3aa: CASSRGGYTF
d_gene: TRBD2; v_gene: TRBV27; j_gene: TRBJ2-2; abundance: -; CDR3nt: TGTGCCAGCAGTTTACGATTGGGACTAGCGGGGGGGAGAACCGGGGAGCTGTTTTTT; CDR3aa: CASSLRLGLAGGRTGELFF
d_gene: TRBD2; v_gene: TRBV2; j_gene: TRBJ2-7; abundance: few; CDR3nt: TGTGCCAGCGGGGCTGATAGCGGGGGACTCAACTACGAGCAGTACTTC; CDR3aa: CASGADSGGLNYEQYF
d_gene: TRBD1; v_gene: TRBV12-3/TRBV12-4; j_gene: TRBJ1-5; abundance: -; CDR3nt: TGTGCCAGCAGCCAAAACCTTGGACAGGGGGCTGATCAGCCCCAGCATTTT; CDR3aa: CASSQNLGQGADQPQHF
d_gene: TRBD1; v_gene: TRBV5-5; j_gene: TRBJ2-7; abundance: once; CDR3nt: TGTGCCAGCAGCTGGGACAGAAACGGGTACGAGCAGTACTTC; CDR3aa: CASSWDRNGYEQYF
d_gene: TRBD2; v_gene: TRBV4-1; j_gene: TRBJ2-3; abundance: -; CDR3nt: TGCGCCAGCGGTCCCACTAGCGGCACAGATACGCAGTATTTT; CDR3aa: CASGPTSGTDTQYF
d_gene: TRBD2; v_gene: TRBV10-3; j_gene: TRBJ2-1; abundance: -; CDR3nt: TGTGCCATCAGGGGGACTAGCGGACTCAGCTCCTACAATGAGCAGTTCTTC; CDR3aa: CAIRGTSGLSSYNEQFF
d_gene: -; v_gene: TRBV7-6; j_gene: TRBJ2-3; abundance: -; CDR3nt: TGTGCCAGCAGTTCCCCTATAACAGGGACGCTCACAGATACGCAGTATTTT; CDR3aa: CASSSPITGTLTDTQYF
d_gene: -; v_gene: TRBV2; j_gene: TRBJ2-7; abundance: -; CDR3nt: TGTGCCAGCAGTGAACTGGTCCGCGAGCAGTACTTC; CDR3aa: CASSELVREQYF
d_gene: TRBD2; v_gene: TRBV6-1; j_gene: TRBJ2-3; abundance: -; CDR3nt: TGTGCCAGCTGGCGACTAGCGAGTAGCACAGATACGCAGTATTTT; CDR3aa: CASWRLASSTDTQYF
d_gene: TRBD1; v_gene: TRBV20-1; j_gene: TRBJ2-1; abundance: -; CDR3nt: TGCAGTGCTCTACGACGGGGACAGGGGGGCAATGAGCAGTTCTTC; CDR3aa: CSALRRGQGGNEQFF
d_gene: -; v_gene: TRBV20-1; j_gene: TRBJ2-1; abundance: -; CDR3nt: TGCAGTGCTAGATCCCCTGTCTCCTACAATGAGCAGTTCTTC; CDR3aa: CSARSPVSYNEQFF
d_gene: -; v_gene: TRBV10-3; j_gene: TRBJ2-3; abundance: -; CDR3nt: TGTGCCATCAGTGAGTCGACGCCCCCAACGCAGTATTTT; CDR3aa: CAISESTPPTQYF
d_gene: TRBD1; v_gene: TRBV5-1; j_gene: TRBJ2-5; abundance: -; CDR3nt: TGCGCCAGCAGCCAGGGACAGGGCCACAATGAGCAGTACTTC; CDR3aa: CASSQGQGHNEQYF
d_gene: -; v_gene: TRBV24-1; j_gene: TRBJ1-2; abundance: -; CDR3nt: TGTGCCACCAGTGATATACAGGGAAGGAATGGCTACACCTTC; CDR3aa: CATSDIQGRNGYTF
d_gene: -; v_gene: TRBV7-9; j_gene: TRBJ2-5; abundance: few; CDR3nt: TGTGCCAGCAGCTTAGAGGGCTCGACCCAGTACTTC; CDR3aa: CASSLEGSTQYF
d_gene: -; v_gene: TRBV20-1; j_gene: TRBJ2-5; abundance: -; CDR3nt: TGCAGTGCTAGACCCCTAGCTCTCTTTGAGACCCAGTACTTC; CDR3aa: CSARPLALFETQYF
d_gene: -; v_gene: TRBV15; j_gene: TRBJ2-4; abundance: -; CDR3nt: TGTGCCACCAGCAGAGTTGGGACCAAAAACATTCAGTACTTC; CDR3aa: CATSRVGTKNIQYF
d_gene: -; v_gene: TRBV27; j_gene: TRBJ2-1; abundance: -; CDR3nt: TGTGCCAGCAGTTTAGACAACCGGGAGCAGTTCTTC; CDR3aa: CASSLDNREQFF
d_gene: TRBD2; v_gene: TRBV6-5; j_gene: TRBJ2-1; abundance: few; CDR3nt: TGTGCCAGCAAAGACTCGGGACTAGCGAACAAGCAGTTCTTC; CDR3aa: CASKDSGLANKQFF
d_gene: TRBD1; v_gene: TRBV28; j_gene: TRBJ2-1; abundance: -; CDR3nt: TGTGCCAGCAGCCAGACAGGGGGGGACAATGAGCAGTTCTTC; CDR3aa: CASSQTGGDNEQFF
d_gene: TRBD1; v_gene: TRBV20-1; j_gene: TRBJ2-6; abundance: -; CDR3nt: TGCAGTGCTAGAGTTCTGGGGACAGGGGGACCTGGGACCAACGTCCTGACTTTC; CDR3aa: CSARVLGTGGPGTNVLTF
d_gene: TRBD2; v_gene: TRBV6-2/TRBV6-3; j_gene: TRBJ2-5; abundance: -; CDR3nt: TGTGCCAGCAGTTACTCCCCTAGCGGGGAAGAGACCCAGTACTTC; CDR3aa: CASSYSPSGEETQYF
d_gene: -; v_gene: TRBV27; j_gene: TRBJ1-2; abundance: few; CDR3nt: TGTGCCAGCAGTTTATCTTCAGGGGTCCTCCATGGCTACACCTTC; CDR3aa: CASSLSSGVLHGYTF
d_gene: -; v_gene: TRBV12-3/TRBV12-4; j_gene: TRBJ1-4; abundance: few; CDR3nt: TGTGCCAGCAGTTTTTATGCTAATGAAAAACTGTTTTTT; CDR3aa: CASSFYANEKLFF
d_gene: TRBD2; v_gene: TRBV6-5; j_gene: TRBJ2-2; abundance: once; CDR3nt: TGTGCCAGCGGTCTACTAGCGGGAGCCCAGGGCACCGGGGAGCTGTTTTTT; CDR3aa: CASGLLAGAQGTGELFF
d_gene: -; v_gene: TRBV27; j_gene: TRBJ2-2; abundance: once; CDR3nt: TGTGCCAGCAGTTTGGGGCCTAGCGTCGCGAACACCGGGGAGCAGTTTTTT; CDR3aa: CASSLGPSVANTGEQFF
d_gene: TRBD1; v_gene: TRBV2; j_gene: TRBJ1-2; abundance: -; CDR3nt: TGTGCCAGCAGGGGGACAGCTTACTATGGCTACACCTTC; CDR3aa: CASRGTAYYGYTF
d_gene: -; v_gene: TRBV12-3/TRBV12-4; j_gene: TRBJ2-7; abundance: few; CDR3nt: TGTGCCAGCAGTTCCCCGACTGGCGTCTTGGGCTCCTACAATGAGCAGTACTTC; CDR3aa: CASSSPTGVLGSYNEQYF
d_gene: -; v_gene: TRBV5-6; j_gene: TRBJ1-4; abundance: -; CDR3nt: TGTGCCAGCAGCTTGATTGCCGGGCCCGAAATAAATGAAAAACTGTTTTTT; CDR3aa: CASSLIAGPEINEKLFF
d_gene: -; v_gene: TRBV13; j_gene: TRBJ2-7; abundance: -; CDR3nt: TGTGCCAGCAGCAAAACTACAGGGAGATCCTACGAGCAGTACTTC; CDR3aa: CASSKTTGRSYEQYF
d_gene: -; v_gene: TRBV6-6; j_gene: TRBJ1-1; abundance: -; CDR3nt: TGTGCCAGCAGTTCCTCGGACAATTTGAACACTGAAGCTTTCTTT; CDR3aa: CASSSSDNLNTEAFF
d_gene: TRBD2; v_gene: TRBV3-1; j_gene: TRBJ2-5; abundance: many; CDR3nt: TGTGCCAGCGAGACTAGCGGAAAAGAGACCCAGTACTTC; CDR3aa: CASETSGKETQYF
d_gene: -; v_gene: TRBV30; j_gene: TRBJ2-3; abundance: once; CDR3nt: TGTGCCGGGAGCGAGACCGGAGATACGCAGTATTTT; CDR3aa: CAGSETGDTQYF
d_gene: -; v_gene: TRBV7-9; j_gene: TRBJ2-7; abundance: -; CDR3nt: TGTGCCAGCAGCTTATACAAGGAGAGCTCCTACGAGCAGTACTTC; CDR3aa: CASSLYKESSYEQYF
d_gene: TRBD2; v_gene: TRBV4-1; j_gene: TRBJ2-1; abundance: -; CDR3nt: TGCGCCAGCAGCCAAGAGGTTGCACGGGCAATAGCGGGGGCCTACAATGAGCAGTTCTTC; CDR3aa: CASSQEVARAIAGAYNEQFF
d_gene: -; v_gene: TRBV12-3/TRBV12-4; j_gene: TRBJ2-3; abundance: many; CDR3nt: TGTGCCACCGCGACTTCGAATACGCAGTATTTT; CDR3aa: CATATSNTQYF
d_gene: TRBD2; v_gene: TRBV28; j_gene: TRBJ2-5; abundance: few; CDR3nt: TGTGCCAGCAGAGAAAGACTAGCGGGGGGTTACCAAGAGACCCAGTACTTC; CDR3aa: CASRERLAGGYQETQYF
d_gene: TRBD2; v_gene: TRBV7-9; j_gene: TRBJ2-1; abundance: -; CDR3nt: TGTGCCAGCAGCTTATTTGGGCGGGGGAGTTCCTACAATGAGCAGTTCTTC; CDR3aa: CASSLFGRGSSYNEQFF